This T cell receptor beta chain was captured in a study of CD8+ T cells in alopecia areata. Notes on the study in general: Between patients, shared TCR sequences were less clear than in mice. This was possibly due in part to HLA diversity in the patient population. More clonal than normal scalp was lesional scalp, particularly alopecia totalis/universalis.

As concerns this clone: Its target is not known.

The V gene lost 4 bases and the J gene lost 10 bases, with 11 bases spanning the gap. Germline V gene sequence: CDR1 SEHNR, CDR2 FQNEAQ (reference sequence). CDR3 length: 12 residues. cDNA reverse transcribed from extracted RNA served as the sequencing template. Profiling relied on immunoSEQ multiplex PCR, and the TCRdb table lists in-frame clones only, not all of them. The repertoire includes under 150,000 clones, around 48% of them detected once, and roughly a tenth sits in the top ten. The source of this sequence is a human donor with alopecia areata. This chain connects TRBV7-9 to TRBJ2-1; the D is unclear. The specimen was NKG2D-low CD8+ T cells sorted from blood. CDR3 loop: CASSSGKPEQFF. In nucleotides, the CDR3 is TGTGCCAGCAGCTCGGGCAAACCGGAGCAGTTCTTC.